This T cell receptor (beta chain) is from a study of vaccination and CD4 T cells after COVID-19. With the Oncomine TCR Beta short-read assay, DNA from cultured CD4+ T cells was sequenced. TCRdb recomputed calls from the PCR reads with MiXCR, one row per CDR3 protein. The table includes a few thousand distinct CDR3 sequences, roughly two fifths detected once. This clonotype was counted between two and nine times. Its antigen is unidentified. Germline V gene data show CDR1 as SNHLY and CDR2 as FYNNEI. V was pared by 4 bases and J by 7 bases, with 10 bases between. The CDR3 has 12 amino acids. As for treatment: roughly ten-day PBMC culture with coronavirus spike peptide pools or control peptides (ViraFEST assay). During the years 2011-2018, before the COVID-19 pandemic, the unexposed donor's CD4+ T cells were collected.

The V gene is TRBV2, the J gene TRBJ2-5; D unclear. Sequenced material: CD4+ T cells from blood, cultured in vitro. This receptor was taken from a human donor in good health. The CDR3 spells CASSGQEGTQYF. The CDR3 nucleotides are TGTGCCAGCAGTGGCCAGGAAGGGACCCAGTACTTC.